The rows below give T cell receptor beta chains drawn from one sample of a study of blood T cell repertoires in COVID-19. The method was immunoSEQ multiplex PCR; TCRdb's version includes in-frame clones alone and lacks a portion of them. The table includes approximately 170,000 clones, 70% to 90% detected once. The sequenced material came from PBMCs or T cells enriched from blood (not recorded which). These receptors were obtained from a woman aged 18-29 years who had recovered from COVID-19. Each CDR3 is given with its conserved first and last residue. The D gene is left open where the match is weak. Size values are once, few and many counts, or a class for expanded clones, and some rows have none.

D,J,size,V,DNA,CDR3
NA,TRBJ1-5,NA,TRBV11-2,TGTGCCAGCAGCTTAGCGGGGGGGAGCAATCAGCCCCAGCATTTT,CASSLAGGSNQPQHF
NA,TRBJ2-7,once,TRBV9,TGTGCCAGCAGCGTTGGCTCCCACCCCACCTACGAGCAGTACTTC,CASSVGSHPTYEQYF
NA,TRBJ1-1,NA,TRBV28,TGTGCCAGCAGGAATAGGGGGAACACTGAAGCTTTCTTT,CASRNRGNTEAFF
NA,TRBJ1-4,once,TRBV4-1,TGCGCCAGCAGCCAAGGCCGGGGGGAAAAACTGTTTTTT,CASSQGRGEKLFF
NA,TRBJ1-1,NA,TRBV27,TGTGCCAGCAGTTTGAGACAGGCTAATGAAGCTTTCTTT,CASSLRQANEAFF
TRBD2,TRBJ2-1,NA,TRBV2,TGTGCCGCCGCCTCCGGGACTAGCGGGAGTAATGAGCAGTTCTTC,CAAASGTSGSNEQFF
NA,TRBJ1-6,NA,TRBV7-8,TGTGCCAGCAGCTCATACGGCACCCGAGGAAATTCACCCCTCCACTTT,CASSSYGTRGNSPLHF
NA,TRBJ2-1,NA,TRBV2,TGTGCCAGCAGGGTAGACAGGATTAACAATGAGCAGTTCTTC,CASRVDRINNEQFF
NA,TRBJ2-3,NA,TRBV7-3,TGTGCCAGCAGCTTAAGGGGCTCTGCCGAAGATACGCAGTATTTT,CASSLRGSAEDTQYF
TRBD1,TRBJ2-1,NA,TRBV7-8,TGTGCCAGCAGCACATACAGGGGTCATAAGAACGGTGAGCAGTTCTTC,CASSTYRGHKNGEQFF
TRBD1,TRBJ1-5,NA,TRBV3-1/TRBV3-2,TGTGCCAGCAGCTTCGGGACAGGGAGGAATCAGCCCCAGCATTTT,CASSFGTGRNQPQHF
NA,TRBJ1-5,NA,TRBV15,TGTGCCACCAGCACCCGGGACAATAGCAATCAGCCCCAGCATTTT,CATSTRDNSNQPQHF
NA,TRBJ2-5,NA,TRBV14,TGTGCCAGCAGCCAGGACTTAGGGGAGACCCAGTACTTC,CASSQDLGETQYF
NA,TRBJ1-4,NA,TRBV7-2,TGTGCCAGCAGCTCAGGGAGGCTAACAACTAATGAAAAACTGTTTTTT,CASSSGRLTTNEKLFF
TRBD2,TRBJ2-7,NA,TRBV5-1,TGCGCCAGCAGCTTCAGCGGGGGCGGCAGGGACGAGCAGTACTTC,CASSFSGGGRDEQYF
NA,TRBJ2-1,once,TRBV5-6,TGTGCCAGCAGCTTGGGATGGCAACGGGGGTTAAATGAGCAGTTCTTC,CASSLGWQRGLNEQFF
NA,TRBJ2-1,few,TRBV20-1,TGCAGTGCTAGTGTGCAGTCCTACAATGAGCAGTTCTTC,CSASVQSYNEQFF
TRBD2,TRBJ2-1,NA,TRBV7-2,TGTGCCAGCAGCTTAGGAAGCGGGAGTCGAAATGAGCAGTTCTTC,CASSLGSGSRNEQFF
TRBD1,TRBJ1-6,few,TRBV6-1,TGTGCCAGCAGTGGCCCAGGGGGCTCCTATAATTCACCCCTCCACTTT,CASSGPGGSYNSPLHF
NA,TRBJ2-3,NA,TRBV3-1/TRBV3-2,TGTGCCAGCAGCCAAGCTCTAGGGGGTAAAAGCACCGCTCCCGCAGATACGCAGTATTTT,CASSQALGGKSTAPADTQYF
NA,TRBJ1-2,NA,TRBV4-1,TGCGCCAGCAGCCAACCACCAGGGTATAAGGGCTACACCTTC,CASSQPPGYKGYTF
TRBD2,TRBJ2-7,once,TRBV18,TGTGCCAGCTCACCCTTAGCGGGAGCCGGCCTTAGCGAGCAGTACTTC,CASSPLAGAGLSEQYF
NA,TRBJ1-1,NA,TRBV18,TGTGCCAGCTCACCAATCGGCCGCGCCCGCGGAACTGAAGCTTTCTTT,CASSPIGRARGTEAFF
NA,TRBJ2-7,few,TRBV15,TGTGCCACCAGGGACGGGGTCTCCTACGAGCAGTACTTC,CATRDGVSYEQYF
NA,TRBJ2-1,NA,TRBV3-1/TRBV3-2,TGTGCCAGCAGCACCTCTAGTTCAGAGCAGTTCTTC,CASSTSSSEQFF
NA,TRBJ1-6,NA,TRBV6-4,TGTGCCAGCAGACCTAACGGGGAGTCGAATAATTCACCCCTCCACTTT,CASRPNGESNNSPLHF
NA,TRBJ2-7,NA,TRBV6-5,TGTGCCGGGGGGTCGGGACGGCTAAACTACGAGCAGTACTTC,CAGGSGRLNYEQYF
TRBD1,TRBJ1-2,NA,TRBV4-3,TGCGCCAGCAGCTACCGAGGACAGGGGGGGGGCTACACCTTC,CASSYRGQGGGYTF
NA,TRBJ2-7,NA,TRBV9,TGTGCCAGCAGCGTAGGCCTAGCTATGGACGAGCAGTACTTC,CASSVGLAMDEQYF
NA,TRBJ2-1,few,TRBV5-6,TGTGCCAGCAGTCTGTTGAGCCCACCGAGCTCCTACAATGAGCAGTTCTTC,CASSLLSPPSSYNEQFF
TRBD2,TRBJ2-7,once,TRBV6-2/TRBV6-3,TGTGCCAGCAGCCATACAAGACTAGCGGGGAGCTCCTACGAGCAGTACTTC,CASSHTRLAGSSYEQYF
TRBD2,TRBJ2-7,few,TRBV7-2,TGTGCCAGCAGAAAAAAGGGCCTAGCGGACGAGCAGTACTTC,CASRKKGLADEQYF
NA,TRBJ1-1,once,TRBV5-6,TGTGCCAGCAGCCGGACTTCGAACGCTGAAGCTTTCTTT,CASSRTSNAEAFF
NA,TRBJ1-3,NA,TRBV5-1,TGCGCCAGCAGCTTAGGGGGACAAGCCGTCTCTGGAAACACCATATATTTT,CASSLGGQAVSGNTIYF
TRBD2,TRBJ2-1,NA,TRBV7-9,TGTGCCAGCAGCTTAGTGGGGACTAGCGGCCACAATGAGCAGTTCTTC,CASSLVGTSGHNEQFF
NA,TRBJ2-3,NA,TRBV3-1/TRBV3-2,TGTGCCAGCAGCCAAGACGGGGTGTCCACTACGCAGTATTTT,CASSQDGVSTTQYF
TRBD2,TRBJ2-3,NA,TRBV27,TGTGCCAGCAGTTTCCAGAAGCGGGAGGTAACTAGCACAGATACGCAGTATTTT,CASSFQKREVTSTDTQYF
TRBD1,TRBJ1-5,NA,TRBV30,TGTGCCTGGGCCCAGGGGGCCCAGCCCCAGCATTTT,CAWAQGAQPQHF
TRBD2,TRBJ2-5,once,TRBV28,TGTGCCAGCAGTTTATGGGGGGGACTAGCGGGACGAGAGACCCAGTACTTC,CASSLWGGLAGRETQYF
TRBD2,TRBJ2-1,NA,TRBV27,TGTGCCAGCAGTTTAGCGGGGGGGGGACTCAATGAGCAGTTCTTC,CASSLAGGGLNEQFF
TRBD1,TRBJ1-2,NA,TRBV29-1,TGCAGCGTGAAGACAGGGGGCGTAGGCTATGGCTACACCTTC,CSVKTGGVGYGYTF
NA,TRBJ2-6,NA,TRBV28,TGTGCCAGCACCAGAGGGGAGGTCTCTGGGGCCAACGTCCTGACTTTC,CASTRGEVSGANVLTF
TRBD2,TRBJ2-7,NA,TRBV6-2/TRBV6-3,TGTGCCAGCAGTTACTCGAGGACTAGCCACGGTAACGAGCAGTACTTC,CASSYSRTSHGNEQYF